This T cell receptor (beta chain) emerged from a study of persistence of HIV-infected CD4 T cells. Stimulation used approximately 9.1 ug/mL lysate from CMV-infected fibroblasts. CD40L-negative CD69-negative CD45RO-high memory CD4+ T cells were sorted as populations depleted of antigen-responding cells. Donors had CD4+ T cell counts above 400 cells/uL and were CMV-seropositive. Regarding this clone: No antigen is known for it.

The CDR3 totals 16 residues. V gave up 4 bases and J gave up 0 bases, with 13 bases separating them. In germline, CDR1 is LNHDA, CDR2 SQIVND (reference sequence). The immunoSEQ assay was version 4, run in survey mode. Assay: immunoSEQ multiplex PCR; the TCRdb copy retains only in-frame clones and omits some. Among about 48,000 clones listed, about 80% were seen once. This clonotype was obtained from an adult man with HIV who was CMV-seropositive. Sequenced here: CD4+ T cells sorted from PBMCs after approximately 19-hour stimulation, sampled from a patient who received antiretroviral therapy. The J gene is TRBJ1-3, the V gene TRBV19, with a possible D match to TRBD1 (5 bases). The CDR3: CASSTGRASSGNTIYF. The CDR3 coding sequence is TGTGCCAGTAGTACTGGCAGGGCGAGCTCTGGAAACACCATATATTTT.